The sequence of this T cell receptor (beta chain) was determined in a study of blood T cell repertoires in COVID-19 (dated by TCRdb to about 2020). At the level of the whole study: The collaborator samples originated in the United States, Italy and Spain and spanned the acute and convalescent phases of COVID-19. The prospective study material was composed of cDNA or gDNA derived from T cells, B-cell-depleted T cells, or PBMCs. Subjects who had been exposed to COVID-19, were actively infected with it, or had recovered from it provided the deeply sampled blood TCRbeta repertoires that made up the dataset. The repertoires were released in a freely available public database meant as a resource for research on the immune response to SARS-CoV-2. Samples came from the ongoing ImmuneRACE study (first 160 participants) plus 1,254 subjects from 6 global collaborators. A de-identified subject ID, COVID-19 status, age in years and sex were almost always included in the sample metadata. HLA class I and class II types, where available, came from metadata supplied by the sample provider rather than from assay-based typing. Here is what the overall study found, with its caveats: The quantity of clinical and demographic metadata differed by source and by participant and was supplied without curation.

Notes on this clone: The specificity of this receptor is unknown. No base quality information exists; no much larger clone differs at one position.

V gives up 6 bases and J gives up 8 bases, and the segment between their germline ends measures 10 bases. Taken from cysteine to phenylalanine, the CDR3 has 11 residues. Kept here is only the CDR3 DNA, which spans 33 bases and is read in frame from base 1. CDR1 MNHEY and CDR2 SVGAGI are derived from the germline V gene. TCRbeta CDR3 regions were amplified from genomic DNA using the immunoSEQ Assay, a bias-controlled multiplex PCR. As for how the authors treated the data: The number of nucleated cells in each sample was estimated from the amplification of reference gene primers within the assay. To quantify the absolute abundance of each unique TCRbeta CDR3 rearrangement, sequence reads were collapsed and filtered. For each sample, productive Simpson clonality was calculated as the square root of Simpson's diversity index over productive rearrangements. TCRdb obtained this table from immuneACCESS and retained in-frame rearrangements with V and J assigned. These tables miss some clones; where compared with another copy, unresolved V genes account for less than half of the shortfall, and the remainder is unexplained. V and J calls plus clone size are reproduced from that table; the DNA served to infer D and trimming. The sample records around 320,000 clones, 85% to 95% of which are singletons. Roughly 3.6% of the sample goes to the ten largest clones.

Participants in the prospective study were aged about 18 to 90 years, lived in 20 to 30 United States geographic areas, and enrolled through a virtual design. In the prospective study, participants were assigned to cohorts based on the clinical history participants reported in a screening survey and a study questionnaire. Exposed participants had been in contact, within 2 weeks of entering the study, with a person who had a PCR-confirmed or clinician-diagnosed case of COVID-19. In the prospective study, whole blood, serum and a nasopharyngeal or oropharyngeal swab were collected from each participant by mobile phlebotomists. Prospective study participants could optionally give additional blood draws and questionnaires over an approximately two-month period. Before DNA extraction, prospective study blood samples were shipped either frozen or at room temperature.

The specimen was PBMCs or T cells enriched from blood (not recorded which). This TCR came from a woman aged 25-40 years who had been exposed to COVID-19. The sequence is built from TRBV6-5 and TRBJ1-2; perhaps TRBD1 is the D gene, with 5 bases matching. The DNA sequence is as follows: TGTGCCAGCAGCAGGGAGGAGGGCTACACCTTC. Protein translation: CASSREEGYTF.